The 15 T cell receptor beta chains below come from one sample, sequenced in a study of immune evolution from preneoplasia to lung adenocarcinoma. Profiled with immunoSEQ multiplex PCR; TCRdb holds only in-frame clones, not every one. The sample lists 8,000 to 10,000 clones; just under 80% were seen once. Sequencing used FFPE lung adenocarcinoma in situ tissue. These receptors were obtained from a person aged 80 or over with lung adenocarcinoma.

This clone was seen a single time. The CDR3 loop is CASSSAKTNEKLFF. The CDR3 DNA sequence: TGTGCCAGCAGTTCAGCAAAAACTAATGAAAAACTGTTTTTT. The V call is TRBV28, the J call TRBJ1-4; no reliable D call. From germline, CDR1 is MDHEN and CDR2 SYDVKM. Trimming cost V 4 bases and J 1 base, with 7 bases left between them. The CDR3 is 14 amino acids.

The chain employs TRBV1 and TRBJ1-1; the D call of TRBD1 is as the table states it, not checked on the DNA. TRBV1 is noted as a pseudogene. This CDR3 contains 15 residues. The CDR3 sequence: CTSSQERSRNTEAFF. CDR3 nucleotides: TGCACCAGCAGCCAAGAACGATCCAGGAACACTGAAGCTTTCTTT.

CDR3 nucleotides: TGTGCCAGCAACCGAGGAGGGGTATACGAGCAGTACTTC. This sequence encodes CASNRGGVYEQYF. This sequence joins TRBV2 and TRBJ2-7; weak D call: TRBD2 (6 bases). Germline values: CDR1 SNHLY, CDR2 FYNNEI. Trimming took 7 bases from V and 4 from J, leaving 14 bases between them. The CDR3 is 13 residues long.

CDR3 nucleotide sequence: TGCGCCAGCAGTGACCCGTCTAGCAATCAGCCCCAGCATTTT. As protein: CASSDPSSNQPQHF. The chain employs TRBV10-2 and TRBJ1-5; unclear D gene. From germline, CDR1 is WSHSY and CDR2 SAAADI. Trimming took 3 bases from V and 0 from J, leaving 6 bases between them. The CDR3 consists of 14 residues.

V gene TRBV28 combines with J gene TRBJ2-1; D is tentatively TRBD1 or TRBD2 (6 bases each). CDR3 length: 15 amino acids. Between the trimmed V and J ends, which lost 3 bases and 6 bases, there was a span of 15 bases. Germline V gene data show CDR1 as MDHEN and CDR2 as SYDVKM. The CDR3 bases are TGTGCCAGCAGTTTGAGGGGGGCGCGGAGCAATGAGCAGTTCTTC. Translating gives CASSLRGARSNEQFF.

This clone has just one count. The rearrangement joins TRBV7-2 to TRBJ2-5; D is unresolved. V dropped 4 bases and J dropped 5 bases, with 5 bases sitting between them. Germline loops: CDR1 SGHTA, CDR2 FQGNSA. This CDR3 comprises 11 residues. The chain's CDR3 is CASSSRETQYF. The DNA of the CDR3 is TGTGCCAGCAGCTCACGGGAGACCCAGTACTTC.

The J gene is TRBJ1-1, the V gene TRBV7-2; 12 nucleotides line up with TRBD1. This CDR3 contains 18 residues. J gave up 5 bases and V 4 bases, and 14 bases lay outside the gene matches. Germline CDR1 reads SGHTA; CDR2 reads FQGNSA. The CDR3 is CASSSPRGQGASGTEAFF. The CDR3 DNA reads TGTGCCAGCAGCTCCCCCCGGGGACAGGGGGCGTCTGGGACTGAAGCTTTCTTT.

Here the CDR3 DNA reads TGTGCCAGTAGTGTCACCGACGGGATCGAGTATGGCTACACCTTC. This translates into CASSVTDGIEYGYTF. The V gene is TRBV19, the J gene TRBJ1-2; the D is unclear. From germline, CDR1 is LNHDA and CDR2 SQIVND (reference sequence). There are 15 residues in the CDR3. V was pared by 5 bases and J by 5 bases, with 18 bases between.

CDR3 sequence (DNA): TGTGCCAGCAGTGCAGGGTGGACCGGGGAGCTGTTTTTT. Translated: CASSAGWTGELFF. The chain recombines TRBV2 with TRBJ2-2, with D possibly matching TRBD1 (5 bases). Trimming left V 4 bases short and J 5 bases short, with 8 bases between. Germline CDR1 and CDR2: SNHLY and FYNNEI. The CDR3 is made up of 13 amino acids. Complete variable domain (other parts from reference TRBV2 and TRBJ2-2): EPEVTQTPSHQVTQMGQEVILRCVPISNHLYFYWYRQILGQKVEFLVSFYNNEISEKSEIFDDQFSVERPDGSNFTLKIRSTKLEDSAMYFCASSAGWTGELFFGEGSRLTVL.

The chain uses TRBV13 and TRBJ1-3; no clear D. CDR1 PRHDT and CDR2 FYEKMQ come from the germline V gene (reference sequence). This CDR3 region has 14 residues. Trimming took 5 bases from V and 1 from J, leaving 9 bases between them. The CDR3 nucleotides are TGTGCCAGCAGCCGACTCATATCTGGAAACACCATATATTTT. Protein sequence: CASSRLISGNTIYF. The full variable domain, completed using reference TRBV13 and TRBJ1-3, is AAGVIQSPRHLIKEKRETATLKCYPIPRHDTVYWYQQGPGQDPQFLISFYEKMQSDKGSIPDRFSAQQFSDYHSELNMSSLELGDSALYFCASSRLISGNTIYFGEGSWLTVV.

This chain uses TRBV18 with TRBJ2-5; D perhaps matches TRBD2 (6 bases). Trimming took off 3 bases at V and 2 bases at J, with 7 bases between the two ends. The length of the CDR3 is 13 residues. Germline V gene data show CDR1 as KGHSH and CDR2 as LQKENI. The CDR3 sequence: CASSPGTQETQYF. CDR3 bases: TGTGCCAGCTCACCCGGGACTCAAGAGACCCAGTACTTC. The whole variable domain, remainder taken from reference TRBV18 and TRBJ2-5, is NAGVMQNPRHLVRRRGQEARLRCSPMKGHSHVYWYRQLPEEGLKFMVYLQKENIIDESGMPKERFSAEFPKEGPSILRIQQVVRGDSAAYFCASSPGTQETQYFGPGTRLLVL.

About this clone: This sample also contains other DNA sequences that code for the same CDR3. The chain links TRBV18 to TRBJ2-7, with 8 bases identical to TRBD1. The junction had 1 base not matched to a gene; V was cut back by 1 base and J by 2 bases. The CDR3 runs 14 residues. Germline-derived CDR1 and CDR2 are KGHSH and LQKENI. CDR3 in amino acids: CASSPRQGTYEQYF. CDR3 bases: TGTGCCAGCTCACCACGACAGGGGACCTACGAGCAGTACTTC.

The CDR3 DNA follows: TGTGCTAGCAGGGCTCCGGGCAGCCCAAACACTGAAGCTTTCTTT. Encoded protein: CASRAPGSPNTEAFF. The chain has TRBV12-5 and TRBJ1-1; possible D gene TRBD1, 5 bases. CDR1 and CDR2 from the germline V gene are LGHNT and FRNRAP. The CDR3 extends over 15 amino acids. Deletions cut 9 bases from V and 2 bases from J, with 19 bases between.

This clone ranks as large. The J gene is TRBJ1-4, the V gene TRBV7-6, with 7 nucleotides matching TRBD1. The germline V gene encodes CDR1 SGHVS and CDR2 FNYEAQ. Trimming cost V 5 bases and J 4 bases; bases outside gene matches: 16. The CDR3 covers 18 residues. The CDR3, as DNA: TGTGCCAGCAGCCAGGGACAGTCGGGATCGGCCTATAATGAAAAACTGTTTTTT. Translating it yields CASSQGQSGSAYNEKLFF.

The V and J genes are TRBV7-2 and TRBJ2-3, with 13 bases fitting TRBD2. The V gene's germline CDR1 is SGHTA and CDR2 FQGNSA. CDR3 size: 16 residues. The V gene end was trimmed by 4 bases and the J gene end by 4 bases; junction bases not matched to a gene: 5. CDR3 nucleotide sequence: TGTGCCAGCAGCTCAGGACTAGCGGGGGACGCAGATACGCAGTATTTT. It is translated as CASSSGLAGDADTQYF.